This TCR beta chain was identified during a study of T cell responses to AZD1222 COVID-19 vaccine. Study outcomes and limitations: The peak T cell response came first, and repertoires were sampled only after it. Close to half of spike-specific TCRs reportedly recognize unmutated variant regions. Donors were largely white British and mainly female; clonal diversity was possibly underestimated. Spike-specific TCR breadth and depth rose after two AZD1222 doses.

The CDR3 covers 16 residues. The germline V gene has CDR1 SGHKS and CDR2 YYEKEE (reference sequence). The ends were cut back, 0 bases at V and 1 base at J, with 14 bases in the middle. Sequenced by immunoSEQ multiplex PCR; TCRdb stores in-frame clones only, minus some. The table includes approximately 150,000 clones, 88% detected once. Points on this clone: The antigen remains unidentified.

The sequence came from an adult in good health. This chain joins TRBV5-5 and TRBJ2-7; D unclear. The sequencing used peripheral blood, collected on day 0 of MenACWY control vaccination. CDR3 region: CASSLGALGRSYEQYF. The CDR3 nucleotides read TGTGCCAGCAGCTTGGGGGCCCTGGGCAGGTCCTACGAGCAGTACTTC.